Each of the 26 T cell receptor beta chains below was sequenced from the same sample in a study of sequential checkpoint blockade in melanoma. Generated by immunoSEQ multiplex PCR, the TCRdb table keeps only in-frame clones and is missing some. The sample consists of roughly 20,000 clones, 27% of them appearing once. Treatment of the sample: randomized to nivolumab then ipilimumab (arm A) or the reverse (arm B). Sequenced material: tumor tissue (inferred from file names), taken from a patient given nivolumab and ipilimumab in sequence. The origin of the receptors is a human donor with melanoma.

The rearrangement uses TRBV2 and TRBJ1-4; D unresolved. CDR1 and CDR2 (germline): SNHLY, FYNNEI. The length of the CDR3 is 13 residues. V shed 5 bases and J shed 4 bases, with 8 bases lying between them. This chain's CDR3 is CASSPSYNEKLFF. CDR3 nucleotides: TGTGCCAGCAGTCCGAGTTATAATGAAAAACTGTTTTTT.

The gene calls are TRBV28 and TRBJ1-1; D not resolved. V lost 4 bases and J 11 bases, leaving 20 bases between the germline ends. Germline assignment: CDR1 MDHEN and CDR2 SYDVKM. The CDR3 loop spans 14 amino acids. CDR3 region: CASSSPSLGSSAFF. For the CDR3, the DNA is TGTGCCAGCAGTTCACCCTCTCTAGGATCTTCTGCTTTCTTT.

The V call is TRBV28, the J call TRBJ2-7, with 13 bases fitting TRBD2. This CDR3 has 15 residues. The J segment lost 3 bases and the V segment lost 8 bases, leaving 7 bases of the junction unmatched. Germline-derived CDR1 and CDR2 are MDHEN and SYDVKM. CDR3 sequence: CASLTSGGPNYEQYF. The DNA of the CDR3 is TGTGCCAGCCTGACTAGCGGGGGGCCAAACTACGAGCAGTACTTC.

The CDR3 DNA follows: TGTGCCACCAGCAGAGGGGGTAGCGGGGCCTACAATGAGCAGTTCTTC. Encoded protein: CATSRGGSGAYNEQFF. J is TRBJ2-1 and V is TRBV15, with 8 bases lining up with TRBD2. The V gene's germline CDR1 is LNHNV and CDR2 YYDKDF (reference sequence). Unmatched junction bases numbered 4, after V lost 1 base and J lost 2 bases. This CDR3 has 16 amino acids. The whole variable domain, remainder taken from reference TRBV15 and TRBJ2-1, is DAMVIQNPRYQVTQFGKPVTLSCSQTLNHNVMYWYQQKSSQAPKLLFHYYDKDFNNEADTPDNFQSRRPNTSFCFLDIRSPGLGDTAMYLCATSRGGSGAYNEQFFGPGTRLTVL.

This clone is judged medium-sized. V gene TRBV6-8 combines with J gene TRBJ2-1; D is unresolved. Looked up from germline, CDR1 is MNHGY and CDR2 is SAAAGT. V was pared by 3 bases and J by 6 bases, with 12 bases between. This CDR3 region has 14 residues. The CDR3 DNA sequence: TGTGCCAGCAGTTATTCAGGACCCACCAATGAGCAGTTCTTC. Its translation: CASSYSGPTNEQFF.

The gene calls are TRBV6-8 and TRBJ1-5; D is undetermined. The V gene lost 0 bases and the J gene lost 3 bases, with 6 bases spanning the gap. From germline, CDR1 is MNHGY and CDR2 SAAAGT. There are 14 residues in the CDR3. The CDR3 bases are TGTGCCAGCAGTTACTCTGGTAACAATCAGCCCCAGCATTTT. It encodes CASSYSGNNQPQHF.

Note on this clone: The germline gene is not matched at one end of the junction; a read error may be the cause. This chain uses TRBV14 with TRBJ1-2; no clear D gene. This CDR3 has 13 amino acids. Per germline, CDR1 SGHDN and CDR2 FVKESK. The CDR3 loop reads CASSQDRTGIFFF. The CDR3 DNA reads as TGTGCCAGCAGCCAAGATCGCACGGGAATCTTCTTCTTC.

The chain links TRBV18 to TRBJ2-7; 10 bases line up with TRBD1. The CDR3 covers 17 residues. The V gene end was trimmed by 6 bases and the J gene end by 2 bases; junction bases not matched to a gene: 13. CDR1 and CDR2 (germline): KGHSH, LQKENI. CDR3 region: CASSPSLVGQGTYEQYF. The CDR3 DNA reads TGTGCCAGCTCTCCTTCTCTCGTGGGACAGGGGACCTACGAGCAGTACTTC.

CDR3 sequence: CASSSPAGGGTDTQYF. For the CDR3, the DNA is TGTGCCAGCTCAAGCCCCGCAGGGGGAGGCACAGATACGCAGTATTTT. V is TRBV18 and J is TRBJ2-3; TRBD1 aligns across 7 bases. J was trimmed by 1 base and V by 5 bases; bases with no gene match: 9. The CDR3 has 16 amino acids. Germline V CDR1 and CDR2: KGHSH, LQKENI. Using reference TRBV18 and TRBJ2-3 for the parts outside the CDR3, the full variable domain is NAGVMQNPRHLVRRRGQEARLRCSPMKGHSHVYWYRQLPEEGLKFMVYLQKENIIDESGMPKERFSAEFPKEGPSILRIQQVVRGDSAAYFCASSSPAGGGTDTQYFGPGTRLTVL.

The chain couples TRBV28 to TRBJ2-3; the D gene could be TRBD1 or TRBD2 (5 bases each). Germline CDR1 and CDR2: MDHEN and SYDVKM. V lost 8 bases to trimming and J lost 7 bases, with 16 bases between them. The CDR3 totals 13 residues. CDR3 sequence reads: CASRVGWGNTQYF. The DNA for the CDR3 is TGTGCCAGCCGGGTGGGGTGGGGGAATACGCAGTATTTT.

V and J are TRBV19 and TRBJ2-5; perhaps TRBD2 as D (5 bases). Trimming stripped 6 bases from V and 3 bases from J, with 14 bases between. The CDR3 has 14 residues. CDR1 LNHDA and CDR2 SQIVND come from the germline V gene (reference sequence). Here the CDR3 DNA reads TGTGCCAGTAGCTACGGACTGCTAAAAGAGACCCAGTACTTC. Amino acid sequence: CASSYGLLKETQYF.

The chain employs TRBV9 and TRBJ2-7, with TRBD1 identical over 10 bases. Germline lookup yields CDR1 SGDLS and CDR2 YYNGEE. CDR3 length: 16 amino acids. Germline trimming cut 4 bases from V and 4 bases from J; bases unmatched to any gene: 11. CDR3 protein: CASSLRRGQGEYEQYF. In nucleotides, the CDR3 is TGTGCCAGCAGCCTACGACGCGGACAGGGGGAGTACGAGCAGTACTTC.

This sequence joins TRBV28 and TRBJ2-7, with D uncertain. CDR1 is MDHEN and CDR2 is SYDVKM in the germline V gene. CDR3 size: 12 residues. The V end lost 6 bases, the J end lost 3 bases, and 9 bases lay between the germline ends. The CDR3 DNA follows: TGTGCCAGCAGCGTTCTCGGCTACGAGCAGTACTTC. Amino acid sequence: CASSVLGYEQYF.

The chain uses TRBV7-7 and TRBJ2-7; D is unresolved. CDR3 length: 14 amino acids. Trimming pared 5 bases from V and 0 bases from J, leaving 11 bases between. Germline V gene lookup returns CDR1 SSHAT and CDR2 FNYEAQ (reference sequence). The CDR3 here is CASSPNWGSYEQYF. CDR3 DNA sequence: TGTGCCAGCAGCCCGAACTGGGGCTCCTACGAGCAGTACTTC.

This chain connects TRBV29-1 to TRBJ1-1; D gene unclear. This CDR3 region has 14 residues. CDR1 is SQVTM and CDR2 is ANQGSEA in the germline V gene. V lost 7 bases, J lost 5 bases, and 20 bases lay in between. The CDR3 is CSALLGSSGTEAFF. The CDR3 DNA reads TGCAGCGCCTTGCTAGGGTCTTCGGGGACTGAAGCTTTCTTT.

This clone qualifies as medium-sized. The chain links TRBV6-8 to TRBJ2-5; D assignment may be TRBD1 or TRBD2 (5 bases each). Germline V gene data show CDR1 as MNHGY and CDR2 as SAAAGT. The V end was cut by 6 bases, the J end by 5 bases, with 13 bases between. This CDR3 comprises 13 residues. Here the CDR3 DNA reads TGTGCCAGCAGAGTTTCCGGGACCGAGACCCAGTACTTC. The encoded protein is CASRVSGTETQYF.

This CDR3 reads CASSGTSSGNTIYF. The CDR3 DNA is TGTGCCAGCAGCGGGACAAGCTCGGGAAACACCATATATTTT. V is TRBV6-8 and J is TRBJ1-3; D perhaps matches TRBD1 (6 bases). V lost 6 bases and J lost 4, with 13 bases in between. The CDR3 has 14 amino acids. Germline-derived CDR1 and CDR2 are MNHGY and SAAAGT.

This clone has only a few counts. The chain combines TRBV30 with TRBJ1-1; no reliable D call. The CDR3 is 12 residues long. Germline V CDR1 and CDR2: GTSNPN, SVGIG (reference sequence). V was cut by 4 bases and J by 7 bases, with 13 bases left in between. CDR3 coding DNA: TGTGCCTGGAAAGGGATGGGAGGTGAAGCTTTCTTT. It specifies CAWKGMGGEAFF.

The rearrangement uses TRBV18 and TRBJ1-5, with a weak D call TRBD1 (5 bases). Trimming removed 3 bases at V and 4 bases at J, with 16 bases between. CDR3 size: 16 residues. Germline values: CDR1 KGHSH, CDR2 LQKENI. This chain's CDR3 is CASSPQGQSINQPQHF. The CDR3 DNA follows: TGTGCCAGCTCACCCCAGGGTCAATCCATTAATCAGCCCCAGCATTTT. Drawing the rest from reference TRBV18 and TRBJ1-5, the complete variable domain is NAGVMQNPRHLVRRRGQEARLRCSPMKGHSHVYWYRQLPEEGLKFMVYLQKENIIDESGMPKERFSAEFPKEGPSILRIQQVVRGDSAAYFCASSPQGQSINQPQHFGDGTRLSIL.

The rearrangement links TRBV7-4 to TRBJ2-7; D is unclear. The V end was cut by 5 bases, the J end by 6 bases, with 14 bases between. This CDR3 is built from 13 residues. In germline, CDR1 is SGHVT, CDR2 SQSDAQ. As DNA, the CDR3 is TGTGCCAGCAGCCAAGGGCCGGACCGCGAGCAGTACTTC. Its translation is CASSQGPDREQYF.

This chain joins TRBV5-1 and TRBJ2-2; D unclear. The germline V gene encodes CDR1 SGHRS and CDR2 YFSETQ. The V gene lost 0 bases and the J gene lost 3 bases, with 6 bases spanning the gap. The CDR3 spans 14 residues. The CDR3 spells CASSLEVDTGELFF. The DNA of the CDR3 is TGCGCCAGCAGCTTGGAGGTCGACACCGGGGAGCTGTTTTTT.

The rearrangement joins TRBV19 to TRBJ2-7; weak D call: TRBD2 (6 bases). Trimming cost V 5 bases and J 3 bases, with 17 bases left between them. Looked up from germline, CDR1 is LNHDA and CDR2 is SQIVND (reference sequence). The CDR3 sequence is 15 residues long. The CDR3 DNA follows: TGTGCCAGTAGTCCCCGACTGGCGGGGCTCTACGAGCAGTACTTC. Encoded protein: CASSPRLAGLYEQYF.

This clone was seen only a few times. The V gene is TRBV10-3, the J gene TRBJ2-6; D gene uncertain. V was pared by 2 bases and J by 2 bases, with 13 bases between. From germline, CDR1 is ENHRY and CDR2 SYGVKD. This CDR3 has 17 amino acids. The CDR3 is CAISETLRQTGANVLTF. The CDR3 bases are TGTGCCATCAGTGAGACTTTACGACAAACTGGGGCCAACGTCCTGACTTTC.

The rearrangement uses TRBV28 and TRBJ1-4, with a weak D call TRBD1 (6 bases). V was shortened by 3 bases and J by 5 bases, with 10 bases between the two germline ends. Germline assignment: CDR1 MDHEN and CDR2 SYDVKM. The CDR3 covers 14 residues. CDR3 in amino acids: CASSLPTGNEKLFF. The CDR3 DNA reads TGTGCCAGCAGTTTGCCGACAGGAAATGAAAAACTGTTTTTT.

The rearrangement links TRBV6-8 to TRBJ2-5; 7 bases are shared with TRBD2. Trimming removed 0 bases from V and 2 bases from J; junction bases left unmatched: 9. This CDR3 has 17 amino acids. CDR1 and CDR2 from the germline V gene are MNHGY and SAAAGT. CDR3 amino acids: CASSYSIFAGEQETQYF. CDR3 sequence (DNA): TGTGCCAGCAGTTACTCGATATTTGCGGGGGAACAAGAGACCCAGTACTTC.

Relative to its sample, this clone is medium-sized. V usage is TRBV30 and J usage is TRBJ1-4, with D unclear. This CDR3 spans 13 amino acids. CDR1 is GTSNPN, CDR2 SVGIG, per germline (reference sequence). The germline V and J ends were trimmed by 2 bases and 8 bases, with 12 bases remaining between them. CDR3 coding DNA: TGTGCCTGGAGTCTGGGCCCCGGCGAAAAACTGTTTTTT. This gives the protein CAWSLGPGEKLFF. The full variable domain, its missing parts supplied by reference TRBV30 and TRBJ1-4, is SQTIHQWPATLVQPVGSPLSLECTVEGTSNPNLYWYRQAAGRGLQLLFYSVGIGQISSEVPQNLSASRPQDRQFILSSKKLLLSDSGFYLCAWSLGPGEKLFFGSGTQLSVL.